This T cell receptor beta chain was sequenced during a study of T cell repertoires in cytomegalovirus infection. Background on the study: Public TCR beta signatures provided an indication of both CMV infection and a matching HLA type. Study-level findings and limits: HLA-C-restricted CMV-specific TCR beta clonotypes prevailed in the ex vivo response.

TCRdb reprocessed the reads via MiXCR and lists one record per CDR3 protein. The sample includes more than 200,000 distinct CDR3 sequences, approximately 10% seen only once; the top ten take roughly 16%. Remarks on this clonotype: The target antigen is unknown.

The CDR3 sequence is 13 residues long. V was pared by 1 base and J by 8 bases, with 11 bases between. Germline CDR1 is SGHTA and CDR2 is FQGNSA. The gene calls are TRBV7-2 and TRBJ2-5; the D call may be TRBD1 or TRBD2 (5 bases each). Sequenced sample: PBMCs. The receptor comes from a human donor in good health (CMV status not recorded). Some clones in this sample may be carry-over from other donors' samples. CDR3 DNA: TGTGCCAGCAGCTTAGTGACCGGGGCCACCCAGTACTTC. Protein product: CASSLVTGATQYF.